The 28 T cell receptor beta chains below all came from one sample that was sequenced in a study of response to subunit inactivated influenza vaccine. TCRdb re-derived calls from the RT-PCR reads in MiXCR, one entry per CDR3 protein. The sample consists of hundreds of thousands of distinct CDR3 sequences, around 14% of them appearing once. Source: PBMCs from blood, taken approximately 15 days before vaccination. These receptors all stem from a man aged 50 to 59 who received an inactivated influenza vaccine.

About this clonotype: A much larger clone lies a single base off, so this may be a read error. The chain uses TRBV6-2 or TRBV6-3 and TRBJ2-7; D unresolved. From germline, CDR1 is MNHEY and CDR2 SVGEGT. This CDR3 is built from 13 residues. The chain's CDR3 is CASVEDSRNEQCF. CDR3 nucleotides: TGTGCCAGCGTCGAAGATTCCAGGAACGAGCAGTGCTTC.

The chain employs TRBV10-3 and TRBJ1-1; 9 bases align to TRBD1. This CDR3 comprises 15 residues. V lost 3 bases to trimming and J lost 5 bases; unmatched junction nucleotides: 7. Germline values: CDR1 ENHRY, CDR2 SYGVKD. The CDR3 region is CAISDPGTGRTEAFF. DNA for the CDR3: TGTGCCATCAGTGATCCCGGGACAGGGAGGACTGAAGCTTTCTTT.

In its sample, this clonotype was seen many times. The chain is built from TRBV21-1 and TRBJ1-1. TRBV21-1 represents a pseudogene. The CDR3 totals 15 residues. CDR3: CASSNQAGPYTEAFF. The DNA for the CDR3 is TGTGCCAGCAGCAATCAGGCAGGCCCCTACACTGAAGCTTTCTTT.

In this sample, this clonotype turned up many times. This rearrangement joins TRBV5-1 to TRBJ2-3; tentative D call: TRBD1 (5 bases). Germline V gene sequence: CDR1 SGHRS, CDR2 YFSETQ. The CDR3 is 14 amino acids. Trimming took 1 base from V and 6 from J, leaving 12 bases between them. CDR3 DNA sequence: TGCGCCAGCAGCTTGTCAGGGTCCGGTGATACGCAGTATTTT. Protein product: CASSLSGSGDTQYF.

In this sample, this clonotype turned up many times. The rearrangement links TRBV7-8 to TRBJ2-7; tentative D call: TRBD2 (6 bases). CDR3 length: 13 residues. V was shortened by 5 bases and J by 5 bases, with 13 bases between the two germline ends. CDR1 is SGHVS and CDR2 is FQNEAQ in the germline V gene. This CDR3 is CASSPGLGHEQYF. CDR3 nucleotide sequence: TGTGCCAGCAGCCCGGGACTGGGCCACGAGCAGTACTTC.

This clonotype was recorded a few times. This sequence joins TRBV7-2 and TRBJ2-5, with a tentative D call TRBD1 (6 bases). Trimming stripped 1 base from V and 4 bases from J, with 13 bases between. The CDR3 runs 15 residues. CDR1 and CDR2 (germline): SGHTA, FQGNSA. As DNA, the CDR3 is TGTGCCAGCAGCTTAGTTGGGGGCCGGGGAGAGACCCAGTACTTC. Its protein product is CASSLVGGRGETQYF. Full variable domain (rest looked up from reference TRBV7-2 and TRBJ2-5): GAGVSQSPSNKVTEKGKDVELRCDPISGHTALYWYRQSLGQGLEFLIYFQGNSAPDKSGLPSDRFSAERTGGSVSTLTIQRTQQEDSAVYLCASSLVGGRGETQYFGPGTRLLVL.

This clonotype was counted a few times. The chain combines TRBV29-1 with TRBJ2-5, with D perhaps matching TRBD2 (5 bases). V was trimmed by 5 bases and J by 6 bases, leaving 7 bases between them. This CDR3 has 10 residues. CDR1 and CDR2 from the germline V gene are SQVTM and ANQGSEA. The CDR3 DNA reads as TGCAGCGTTCACGGGAAGACCCAGTACTTC. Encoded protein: CSVHGKTQYF.

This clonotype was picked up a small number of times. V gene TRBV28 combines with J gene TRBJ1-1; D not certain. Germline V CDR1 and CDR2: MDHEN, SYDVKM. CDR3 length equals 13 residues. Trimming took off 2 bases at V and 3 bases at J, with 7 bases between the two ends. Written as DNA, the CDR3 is TGTGCCAGCAGTTTAGGCCGGCACACTGAAGCTTTCTTT. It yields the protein CASSLGRHTEAFF.

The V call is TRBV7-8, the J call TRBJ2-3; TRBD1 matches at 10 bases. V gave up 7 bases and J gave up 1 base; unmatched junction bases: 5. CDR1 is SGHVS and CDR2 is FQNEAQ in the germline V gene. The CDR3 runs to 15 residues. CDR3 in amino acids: CASNRQGARTDTQYF. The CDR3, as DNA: TGTGCCAGCAACCGACAGGGGGCCCGCACAGATACGCAGTATTTT.

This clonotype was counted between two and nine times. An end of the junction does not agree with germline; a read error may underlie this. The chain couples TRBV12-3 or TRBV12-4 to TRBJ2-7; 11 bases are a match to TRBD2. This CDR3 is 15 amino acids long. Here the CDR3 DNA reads TGTGCCAGCAATTTAGGCGCTAGCGGGGGGTACGAGCAGTACTTC. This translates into CASNLGASGGYEQYF.

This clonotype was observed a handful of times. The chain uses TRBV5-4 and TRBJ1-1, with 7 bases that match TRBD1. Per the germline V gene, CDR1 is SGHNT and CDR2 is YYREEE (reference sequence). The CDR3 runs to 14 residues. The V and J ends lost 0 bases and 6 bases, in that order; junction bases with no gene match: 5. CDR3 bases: TGTGCCAGCAGCTTGGTCGCAGGGGGATCTGAAGCTTTCTTT. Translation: CASSLVAGGSEAFF. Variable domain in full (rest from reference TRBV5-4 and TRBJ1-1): ETGVTQSPTHLIKTRGQQVTLRCSSQSGHNTVSWYQQALGQGPQFIFQYYREEENGRGNFPPRFSGLQFPNYSSELNVNALELDDSALYLCASSLVAGGSEAFFGQGTRLTVV.

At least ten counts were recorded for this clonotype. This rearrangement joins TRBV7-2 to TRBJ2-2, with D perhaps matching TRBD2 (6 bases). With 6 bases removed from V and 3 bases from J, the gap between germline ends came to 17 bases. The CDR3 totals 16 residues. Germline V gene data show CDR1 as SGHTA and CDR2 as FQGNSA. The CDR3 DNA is TGTGCCAGCAGACGCCGGGGCGGGGTTGACACCGGGGAGCTGTTTTTT. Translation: CASRRRGGVDTGELFF.

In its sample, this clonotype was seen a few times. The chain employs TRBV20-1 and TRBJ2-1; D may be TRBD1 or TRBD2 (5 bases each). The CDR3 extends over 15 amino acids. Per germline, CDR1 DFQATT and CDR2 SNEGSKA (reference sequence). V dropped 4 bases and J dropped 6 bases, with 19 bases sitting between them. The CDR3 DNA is TGCAGTGCTAACCGGGGCCACAACTATGGCAATGAGCAGTTCTTC. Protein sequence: CSANRGHNYGNEQFF.

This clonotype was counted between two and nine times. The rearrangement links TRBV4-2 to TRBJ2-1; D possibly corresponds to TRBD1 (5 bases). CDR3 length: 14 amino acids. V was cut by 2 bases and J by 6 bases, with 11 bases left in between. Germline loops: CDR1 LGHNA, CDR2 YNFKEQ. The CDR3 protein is CASSQRGRVNEQFF. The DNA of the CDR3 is TGTGCCAGCAGCCAAAGAGGCAGGGTCAATGAGCAGTTCTTC.

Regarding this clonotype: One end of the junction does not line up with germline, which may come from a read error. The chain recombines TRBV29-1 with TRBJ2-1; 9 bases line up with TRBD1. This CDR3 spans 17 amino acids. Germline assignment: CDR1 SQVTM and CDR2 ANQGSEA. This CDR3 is CSVEQAITGGSFNEQFF. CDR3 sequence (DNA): TGCAGCGTTGAACAAGCTATCACAGGGGGCTCCTTCAATGAGCAGTTCTTC.

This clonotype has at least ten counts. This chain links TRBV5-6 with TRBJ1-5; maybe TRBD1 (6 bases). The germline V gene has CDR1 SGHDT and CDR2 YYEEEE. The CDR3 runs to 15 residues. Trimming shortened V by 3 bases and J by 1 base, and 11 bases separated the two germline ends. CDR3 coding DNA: TGTGCCAGCAGCTCCGGGGGGCAGAGCAATCAGCCCCAGCATTTT. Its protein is CASSSGGQSNQPQHF.

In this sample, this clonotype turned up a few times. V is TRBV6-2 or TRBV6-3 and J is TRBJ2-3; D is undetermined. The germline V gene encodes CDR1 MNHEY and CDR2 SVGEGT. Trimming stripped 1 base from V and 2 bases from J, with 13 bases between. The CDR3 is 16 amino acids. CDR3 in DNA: TGTGCCAGCAGTTACTTTTGGACCGTTTCCACAGATACGCAGTATTTT. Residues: CASSYFWTVSTDTQYF.

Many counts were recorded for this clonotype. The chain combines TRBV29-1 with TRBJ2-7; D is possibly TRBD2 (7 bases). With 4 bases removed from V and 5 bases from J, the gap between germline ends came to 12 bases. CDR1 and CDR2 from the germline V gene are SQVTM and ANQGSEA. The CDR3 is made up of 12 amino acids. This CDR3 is CSVAPGGDEQYF. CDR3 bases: TGCAGCGTTGCGCCGGGGGGCGACGAGCAGTACTTC.

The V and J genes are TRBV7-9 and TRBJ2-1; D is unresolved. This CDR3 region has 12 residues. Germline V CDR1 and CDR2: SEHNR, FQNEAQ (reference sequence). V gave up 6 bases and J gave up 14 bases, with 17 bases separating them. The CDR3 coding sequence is TGTGCCAGCAGTCAGAATCCGCCCCTAAAGTTCTTC. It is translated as CASSQNPPLKFF.

The DNA of the CDR3 is TGTGCCAGCACGACTAGCGGGAAATACACAGATACGCAGTATTTT. Amino acids: CASTTSGKYTDTQYF. The V call is TRBV28, the J call TRBJ2-3; 11 bases match TRBD2. The germline V gene encodes CDR1 MDHEN and CDR2 SYDVKM. J was trimmed by 2 bases and V by 7 bases; bases with no gene match: 5. This CDR3 contains 15 residues.

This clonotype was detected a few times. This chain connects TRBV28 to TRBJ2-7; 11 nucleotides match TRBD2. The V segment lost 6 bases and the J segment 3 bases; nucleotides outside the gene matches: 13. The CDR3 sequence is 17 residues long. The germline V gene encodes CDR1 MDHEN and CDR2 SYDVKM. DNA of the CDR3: TGTGCCAGCAGCACGTTAAAGCCGGGGACTAGCGGCTACGAGCAGTACTTC. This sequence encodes CASSTLKPGTSGYEQYF.

CDR3 in amino acids: CAWQDLAKTQYF. DNA of the CDR3: TGTGCCTGGCAAGACCTAGCCAAGACGCAGTATTTT. The rearrangement joins TRBV30 to TRBJ2-3; D perhaps matches TRBD2 (5 bases). Germline V gene data show CDR1 as GTSNPN and CDR2 as SVGIG (reference sequence). The V gene lost 5 bases and the J gene lost 9 bases, with 15 bases spanning the gap. This CDR3 spans 12 amino acids.

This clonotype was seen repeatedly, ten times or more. CDR3 sequence reads: CASGQGGETQYF. DNA for the CDR3: TGTGCCAGCGGACAGGGTGGGGAGACCCAGTACTTC. V and J are TRBV12-3 or TRBV12-4 and TRBJ2-5, with 8 bases lining up with TRBD1. CDR3 size: 12 residues. V shed 8 bases, J shed 5 bases, and the junction held 4 bases outside the gene matches.

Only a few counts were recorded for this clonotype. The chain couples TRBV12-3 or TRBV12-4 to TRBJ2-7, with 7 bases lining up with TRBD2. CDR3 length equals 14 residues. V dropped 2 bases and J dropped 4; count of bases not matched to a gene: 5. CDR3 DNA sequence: TGTGCCAGCAGTTTATTGGGGGGGGGATACGAGCAGTACTTC. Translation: CASSLLGGGYEQYF.

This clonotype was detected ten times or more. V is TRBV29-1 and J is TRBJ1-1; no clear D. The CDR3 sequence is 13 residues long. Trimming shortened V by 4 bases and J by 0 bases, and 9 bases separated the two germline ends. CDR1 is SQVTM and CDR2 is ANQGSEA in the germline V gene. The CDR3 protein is CSVGPALNTEAFF. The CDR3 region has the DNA TGCAGCGTTGGTCCTGCATTGAACACTGAAGCTTTCTTT.

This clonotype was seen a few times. The CDR3 DNA is TGTGCCAGCAGCTTATCAAGCGGGCCCGGGGAGCTGTTTTTT. This gives the protein CASSLSSGPGELFF. The rearrangement links TRBV7-8 to TRBJ2-2, with D possibly being TRBD2 (6 bases). The CDR3 has 14 amino acids. Germline V gene sequence: CDR1 SGHVS, CDR2 FQNEAQ. V lost 2 bases, J lost 6 bases, and 10 bases lay in between.

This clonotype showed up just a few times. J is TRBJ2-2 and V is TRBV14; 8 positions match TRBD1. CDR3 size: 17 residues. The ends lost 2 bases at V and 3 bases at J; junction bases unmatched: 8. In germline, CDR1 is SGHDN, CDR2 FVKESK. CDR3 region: CASSQLRDRPHTGELFF. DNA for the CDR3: TGTGCCAGCAGCCAATTGAGGGACAGGCCCCACACCGGGGAGCTGTTTTTT.

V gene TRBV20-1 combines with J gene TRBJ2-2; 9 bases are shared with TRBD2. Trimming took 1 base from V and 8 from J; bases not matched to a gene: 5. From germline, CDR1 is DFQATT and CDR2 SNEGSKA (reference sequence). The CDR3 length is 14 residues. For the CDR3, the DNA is TGCAGTGCTAGAGTCGGCGGGGGGGCAGGGGAGCTGTTTTTT. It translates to CSARVGGGAGELFF.